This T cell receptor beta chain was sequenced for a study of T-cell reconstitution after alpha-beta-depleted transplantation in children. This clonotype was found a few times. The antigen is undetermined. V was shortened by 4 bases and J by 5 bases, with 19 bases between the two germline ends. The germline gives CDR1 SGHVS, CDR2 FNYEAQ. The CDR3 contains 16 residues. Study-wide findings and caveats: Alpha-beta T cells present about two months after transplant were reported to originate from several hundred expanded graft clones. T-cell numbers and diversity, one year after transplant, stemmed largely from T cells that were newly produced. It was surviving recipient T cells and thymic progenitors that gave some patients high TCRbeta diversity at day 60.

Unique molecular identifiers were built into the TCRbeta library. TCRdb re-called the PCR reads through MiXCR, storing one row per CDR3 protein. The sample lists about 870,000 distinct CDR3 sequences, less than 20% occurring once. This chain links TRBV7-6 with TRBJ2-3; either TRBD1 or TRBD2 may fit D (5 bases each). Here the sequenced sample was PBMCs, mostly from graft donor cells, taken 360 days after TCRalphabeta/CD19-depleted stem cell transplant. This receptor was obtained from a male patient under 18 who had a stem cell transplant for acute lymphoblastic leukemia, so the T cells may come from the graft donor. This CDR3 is CASSSLPGPARDTQYF. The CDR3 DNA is TGTGCCAGCAGCTCATTACCGGGACCGGCGAGAGATACGCAGTATTTT.